Detailed here is one T cell receptor beta chain. Its antigen is unidentified. An Oncomine TCR Beta short-read assay was used to sequence the DNA from cultured CD4+ T cells. Genomic DNA was taken out of cultured CD4+ T cells by extraction. TCRdb redid the calling of the PCR reads with MiXCR, one entry per CDR3 protein. This table has 6,500 or so distinct CDR3 sequences, 35% appearing once. The record originates from a study of vaccination and CD4 T cells after COVID-19. In the study overall: Cellular stimulation was performed using overlapping spike peptides derived from SARS-CoV-2, HCoV-NL63, HCoV-OC43 and HCoV-229E.

As for treatment: approximately 10-day PBMC culture with coronavirus spike peptide pools or control peptides (ViraFEST assay). During the years 2011-2018, before the COVID-19 pandemic, the unexposed donor's CD4+ T cells were collected. Expanded clonotypes were found by TCR sequencing after peptide-pool stimulation (ViraFEST). The culture of a few million PBMCs per well included approximately 9 IU/ml IL-2 and 9.5 to 10 ug/ml peptide pools. Half of the medium was exchanged for fresh IL-2 medium, first on day 3 and then on day 7. CDR3 length equals 15 residues. The ends were cut back, 2 bases at V and 4 bases at J, with 12 bases in the middle. Looked up from germline, CDR1 is MNHEY and CDR2 is SMNVEV (reference sequence).

This chain uses TRBV27 with TRBJ1-5; no definite D call. The sequence derives from a human donor in good health. The sequencing sample was made of CD4+ T cells from blood, cultured in vitro. CDR3 nucleotides: TGTGCCAGCAGTTTAAGCAGGATCGGGAATCAGCCCCAGCATTTT. This translates into CASSLSRIGNQPQHF.